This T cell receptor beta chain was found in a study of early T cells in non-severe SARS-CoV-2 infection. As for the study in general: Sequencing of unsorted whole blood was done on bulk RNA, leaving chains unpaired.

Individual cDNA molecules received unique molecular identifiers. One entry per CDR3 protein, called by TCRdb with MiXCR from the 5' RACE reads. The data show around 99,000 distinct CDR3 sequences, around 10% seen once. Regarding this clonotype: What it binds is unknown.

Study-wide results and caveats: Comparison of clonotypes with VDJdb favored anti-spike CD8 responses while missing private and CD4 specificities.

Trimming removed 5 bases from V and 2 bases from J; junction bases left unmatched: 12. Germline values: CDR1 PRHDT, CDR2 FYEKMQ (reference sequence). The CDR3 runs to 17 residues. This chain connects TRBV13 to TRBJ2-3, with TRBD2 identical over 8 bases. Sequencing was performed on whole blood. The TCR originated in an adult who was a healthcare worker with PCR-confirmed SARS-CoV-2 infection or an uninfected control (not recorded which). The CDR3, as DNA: TGTGCCAGCAGCCCAAGGACCGCTAGCGGGCTCACAGATACGCAGTATTTT. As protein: CASSPRTASGLTDTQYF.